The following is a T cell receptor (beta chain) sequence with its context. Its target is unknown. The V end lost 0 bases, the J end lost 3 bases, and 11 bases lay between the germline ends. This CDR3 region has 15 residues. Germline V CDR1 and CDR2: SGDLS, YYNGEE. These data come from a study of cytomegalovirus exposure and HLA in healthy donors. Whole-study findings and limits: Cytomegalovirus status was reportedly diagnosed by the classifier with high specificity and sensitivity.

Using immunoSEQ multiplex PCR, the repertoire was profiled, and TCRdb retains in-frame clones only, with some absent. The repertoire consists of 100,000 to 150,000 clones, with about 82% occurring once and the leading ten covering 4% to 6%. The rearrangement uses TRBV9 and TRBJ2-3; D possibly corresponds to TRBD2 (6 bases). This TCR came from a man between 18 and 35 years old in good health and CMV-seronegative. Sequencing input: PBMCs. The CDR3 nucleotides read TGTGCCAGCAGCGTAGGTCATGCGGGGACAGATACGCAGTATTTT. Amino acids: CASSVGHAGTDTQYF. Supplemented by reference TRBV9 and TRBJ2-3, the full variable domain reads DSGVTQTPKHLITATGQRVTLRCSPRSGDLSVYWYQQSLDQGLQFLIQYYNGEERAKGNILERFSAQQFPDLHSELNLSSLELGDSALYFCASSVGHAGTDTQYFGPGTRLTVL.